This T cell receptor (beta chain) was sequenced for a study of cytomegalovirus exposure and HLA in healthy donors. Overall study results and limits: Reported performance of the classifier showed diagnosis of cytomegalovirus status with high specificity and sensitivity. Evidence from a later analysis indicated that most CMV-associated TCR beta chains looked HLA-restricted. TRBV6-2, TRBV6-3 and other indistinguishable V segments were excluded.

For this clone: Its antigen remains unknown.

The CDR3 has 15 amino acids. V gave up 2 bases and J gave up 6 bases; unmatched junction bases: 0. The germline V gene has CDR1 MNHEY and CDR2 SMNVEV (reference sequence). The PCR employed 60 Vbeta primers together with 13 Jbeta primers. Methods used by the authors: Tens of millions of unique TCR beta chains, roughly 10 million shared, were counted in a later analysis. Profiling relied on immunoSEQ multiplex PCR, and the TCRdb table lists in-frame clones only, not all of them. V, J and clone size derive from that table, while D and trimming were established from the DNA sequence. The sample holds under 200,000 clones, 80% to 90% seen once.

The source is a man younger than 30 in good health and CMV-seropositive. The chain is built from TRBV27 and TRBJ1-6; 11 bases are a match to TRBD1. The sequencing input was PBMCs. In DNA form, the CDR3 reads TGTGCCAGCAGTTTAGGGACAGGGGGTAATTCACCCCTCCACTTT. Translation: CASSLGTGGNSPLHF.